The clone carrying this TCR beta chain came up a few times. This sample was taken from a study of human T cells and chemical hapten exposure. Study in general: Predominantly women, the patients had alopecia areata, totalis or universalis.

The time point was: patch test 1, 2 weeks after DPC sensitization. The treatment is: therapeutic diphenylcyclopropenone sensitization with weekly scalp DPC. Unfractionated whole blood was the source from which total RNA was extracted. Researchers sampled blood before each patch test went on. MiXCR, run by TCRdb on the RACE reads, gives a single entry per CDR3 protein. The sample yields about 52,000 distinct CDR3 sequences, about 10% seen once. Trimming took 2 bases from V and 4 from J, leaving 20 bases between them. This CDR3 has 17 residues. Germline V gene data show CDR1 as SEHNR and CDR2 as FQNEAQ (reference sequence).

Material: whole blood, obtained in connection with sensitization to the hapten diphenylcyclopropenone (DPC). This sequence originates from a woman between 35 and 50 years old with alopecia areata. Some clones in this sample may be carry-over from other donors' samples. The V and J genes are TRBV7-9 and TRBJ2-5; a weak D match, TRBD1 (5 bases). CDR3 sequence: CASSLSPAGWIGETQYF. The CDR3 coding sequence is TGTGCCAGCAGCTTATCACCCGCAGGGTGGATTGGAGAGACCCAGTACTTC.